These 16 T cell receptor beta chains share one sample of origin, sequenced in a study of technical replicates of blood from a few donors. Sequenced by immunoSEQ multiplex PCR; TCRdb stores in-frame clones only, minus some. The data hold around 50,000 clones, with approximately 95% observed a single time. The specimen sequenced was T cells isolated from PBMCs. The receptors derive from a human donor in good health.

The chain uses TRBV5-4 and TRBJ2-7; TRBD2 matches at 14 bases. Per germline, CDR1 SGHNT and CDR2 YYREEE (reference sequence). J lost 4 bases, V lost 4 bases, and 7 bases had no gene match. The CDR3 has 16 amino acids. The CDR3 sequence: CASSPTSGRASYEQYF. The CDR3 DNA sequence: TGTGCCAGCAGCCCGACTAGCGGGAGGGCCTCGTACGAGCAGTACTTC.

The chain has TRBV5-6 and TRBJ1-5; 7 nucleotides align to TRBD1. CDR3 length equals 14 residues. Germline V CDR1 and CDR2: SGHDT, YYEEEE. With 0 bases clipped from V and 7 bases from J, the junction kept 4 bases outside the gene matches. The CDR3 bases are TGTGCCAGCAGCTTGGTACAGGGGCACCAGCCCCAGCATTTT. Protein product: CASSLVQGHQPQHF.

The J gene is TRBJ2-1, the V gene TRBV6-6; tentative D call: TRBD2 (5 bases). This CDR3 has 14 amino acids. The germline V and J ends were trimmed by 5 bases and 0 bases, with 8 bases remaining between them. The germline V gene has CDR1 MNHNY and CDR2 SVGAGI (reference sequence). As DNA, the CDR3 is TGTGCCAGCAGTCCCGGGGTCTCCTACAATGAGCAGTTCTTC. Its translation is CASSPGVSYNEQFF.

The rearrangement links TRBV15 to TRBJ1-1, with D perhaps TRBD1 (6 bases). The V and J ends lost 0 bases and 4 bases respectively, with 21 bases between them. The V gene's germline CDR1 is LNHNV and CDR2 YYDKDF (reference sequence). The CDR3 consists of 18 residues. The CDR3 nucleotides read TGTGCCACCAGCAGAGATACCGCTGCAGGGGTTTACTTCACTGAAGCTTTCTTT. The encoded protein is CATSRDTAAGVYFTEAFF.

V and J are TRBV6-5 and TRBJ1-1; TRBD1 aligns across 7 bases. With V trimmed by 5 bases and J by 1 base, 1 base remained unmatched. The CDR3 contains 13 residues. CDR1 is MNHEY, CDR2 SVGAGI, per germline. This CDR3 reads CASSNRGNTEAFF. The CDR3 region has the DNA TGTGCCAGCAGTAACAGGGGGAACACTGAAGCTTTCTTT.

The rearrangement joins TRBV7-3 to TRBJ1-1; unclear D gene. Germline V CDR1 and CDR2: SGHTA, FQGTGA. The CDR3 is 14 residues long. V was clipped by 0 bases and J by 1 base, with 6 bases between them. The CDR3 DNA reads as TGTGCCAGCAGCTTAACGCCCGGGAACACTGAAGCTTTCTTT. Its protein is CASSLTPGNTEAFF.

The chain recombines TRBV7-9 with TRBJ1-1; 8 positions agree with TRBD1. This CDR3 comprises 15 residues. Germline CDR1 SEHNR, CDR2 FQNEAQ (reference sequence). V trimming: 5 bases; J trimming: 1 base; junction bases outside the gene matches: 6. The CDR3 DNA follows: TGTGCCAGCAGCCAAACCGGGACAGGGAACACTGAAGCTTTCTTT. As protein: CASSQTGTGNTEAFF.

The chain links TRBV12-5 to TRBJ1-2, with TRBD1 matching 7 bases. The V gene's germline CDR1 is LGHNT and CDR2 FRNRAP. CDR3 length equals 16 residues. Unmatched junction bases numbered 12, after V lost 2 bases and J lost 6 bases. The CDR3 loop is CASGLSPDRVWDGYTF. The DNA for the CDR3 is TGTGCTAGTGGTTTGTCCCCAGACAGGGTTTGGGATGGCTACACCTTC.

CDR3: CASSLYRGAEGEQYF. In DNA form, the CDR3 reads TGTGCCAGCAGTTTATACAGGGGGGCGGAGGGCGAGCAGTACTTC. This chain connects TRBV6-6 to TRBJ2-7; 8 nucleotides align to TRBD1. The CDR3 totals 15 residues. Germline V CDR1 and CDR2: MNHNY, SVGAGI (reference sequence). Trimming at V came to 4 bases and at J to 6 bases, leaving 11 bases not matched to a gene.

The chain combines TRBV27 with TRBJ2-7, with D maybe TRBD2 (7 bases). The CDR3 is 17 amino acids. Trimming shortened V by 5 bases and J by 7 bases, and 27 bases separated the two germline ends. Germline V gene sequence: CDR1 MNHEY, CDR2 SMNVEV (reference sequence). The CDR3 spells CASSRGGRMGGSSEQYF. CDR3 coding DNA: TGTGCCAGCAGTCGAGGGGGGCGCATGGGCGGGAGTAGTGAGCAGTACTTC.

The CDR3 protein is CASGLLAGGNEQYF. The DNA of the CDR3 is TGTGCTAGTGGTTTACTAGCGGGAGGAAACGAGCAGTACTTC. This chain joins TRBV12-5 and TRBJ2-7, with TRBD2 matching 12 bases. V shed 3 bases, J shed 5 bases, and the junction held 2 bases outside the gene matches. The CDR3 length is 14 residues. Germline V gives CDR1 LGHNT, CDR2 FRNRAP. Drawing the rest from reference TRBV12-5 and TRBJ2-7, the complete variable domain is DARVTQTPRHKVTEMGQEVTMRCQPILGHNTVFWYRQTMMQGLELLAYFRNRAPLDDSGMPKDRFSAEMPDATLATLKIQPSEPRDSAVYFCASGLLAGGNEQYFGPGTRLTVT.

The chain couples TRBV6-5 to TRBJ2-3; 10 nucleotides match TRBD2. This CDR3 contains 16 residues. Germline trimming cut 2 bases from V and 3 bases from J; bases unmatched to any gene: 5. Germline-derived CDR1 and CDR2 are MNHEY and SVGAGI. In nucleotides, the CDR3 is TGTGCCAGCAGTTACCCGGGGACTAGCGTTACAGATACGCAGTATTTT. Translated: CASSYPGTSVTDTQYF.

J is TRBJ2-1 and V is TRBV5-4, with D perhaps TRBD2 (6 bases). The CDR3 sequence is 14 residues long. Trimming removed 4 bases from V and 4 bases from J, with 12 bases in between. Germline V gene data show CDR1 as SGHNT and CDR2 as YYREEE (reference sequence). In DNA, the CDR3 is TGTGCCAGCAGCGCGGGACTCCTGTACAATGAGCAGTTCTTC. Amino acid sequence: CASSAGLLYNEQFF.

The chain joins TRBV19 to TRBJ2-3, with 8 bases fitting TRBD2. The CDR3 has 15 amino acids. The V gene end was trimmed by 3 bases and the J gene end by 5 bases; junction bases not matched to a gene: 7. The V gene's germline CDR1 is LNHDA and CDR2 SQIVND (reference sequence). DNA for the CDR3: TGTGCCAGTAGTATCGGGGCGGGGGGTGGAGATACGCAGTATTTT. Its protein is CASSIGAGGGDTQYF.

This clone was recorded only once. V usage is TRBV7-2 and J usage is TRBJ2-3; weak D call: TRBD2 (5 bases). Germline CDR1 reads SGHTA; CDR2 reads FQGNSA. V shed 5 bases and J shed 1 base, with 10 bases lying between them. The CDR3 covers 14 residues. CDR3 DNA sequence: TGTGCCAGCAGCCGGGGTGTTGGCACAGATACGCAGTATTTT. This sequence encodes CASSRGVGTDTQYF.

This chain joins TRBV11-3 and TRBJ2-3, with TRBD2 matching over 11 bases. The CDR3 is 15 amino acids. CDR1 is SGHNT, CDR2 YENEEA, per germline. The trim removed 6 bases at V and 5 bases at J, leaving 7 bases unmatched. CDR3 in amino acids: CASSLALAGEDTQYF. The CDR3 DNA follows: TGTGCCAGCAGTCTCGCACTAGCGGGAGAAGATACGCAGTATTTT.